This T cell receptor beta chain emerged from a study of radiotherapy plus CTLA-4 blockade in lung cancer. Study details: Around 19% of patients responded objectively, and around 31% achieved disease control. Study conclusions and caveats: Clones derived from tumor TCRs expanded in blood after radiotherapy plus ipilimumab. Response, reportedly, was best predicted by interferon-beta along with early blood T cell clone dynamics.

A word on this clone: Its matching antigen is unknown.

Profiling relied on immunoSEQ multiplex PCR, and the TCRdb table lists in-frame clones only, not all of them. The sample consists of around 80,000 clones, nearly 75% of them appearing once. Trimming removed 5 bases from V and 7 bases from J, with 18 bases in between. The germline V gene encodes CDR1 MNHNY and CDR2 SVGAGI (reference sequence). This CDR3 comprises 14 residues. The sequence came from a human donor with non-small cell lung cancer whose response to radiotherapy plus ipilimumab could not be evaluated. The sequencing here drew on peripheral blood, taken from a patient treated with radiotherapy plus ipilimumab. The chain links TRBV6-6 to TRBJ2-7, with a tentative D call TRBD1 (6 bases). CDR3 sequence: CASSASLGTFEQYF. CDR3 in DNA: TGTGCCAGCAGTGCATCCCTAGGGACATTTGAGCAGTACTTC.